This is a list of T cell receptor beta chains from one sample in a study of T cell repertoires in cytomegalovirus infection. A single record per CDR3 protein comes from TCRdb applying MiXCR to the reads. The sample records under 150,000 distinct CDR3 sequences, 20% to 30% being singletons. These receptors' antigens are unknown. Material for sequencing was PBMCs, sequenced either directly or after in vitro stimulation (not recorded which). These receptors all come from a human donor in good health (CMV status not recorded). Some clones in this sample may be carry-over from other donors' samples. The CDR3 runs from the conserved cysteine through the conserved F or W. A D gene is named only where the DNA matches it firmly.

v_call	j_call	d_call	cdr3_aa
TRBV4-3	TRBJ2-1	TRBD2	CASSQYLAGGPQYNEQFF
TRBV29-1	TRBJ1-2	TRBD1	CSAHGIGQDNWAYGYTF
TRBV6-6	TRBJ2-3	NA	CASRTSTDTQYF
TRBV7-8	TRBJ2-1	NA	CASSRGRDLLYNEQFF
TRBV29-1	TRBJ1-1	NA	CSVAVGGRGTEAFF
TRBV20-1	TRBJ2-1	TRBD2	CSAPGRGLAGSEQFF
TRBV24-1	TRBJ1-1	NA	CATREDGKAFF
TRBV27	TRBJ1-1	TRBD1	CASSFKGQGVTEAFF
TRBV12-3/TRBV12-4	TRBJ2-3	NA	CASTPAGGTDTQYF
TRBV25-1	TRBJ2-1	NA	CASTSVIKISGDGWYNEQFF
TRBV27	TRBJ1-5	TRBD1	CASSSSRTGVANQPQHF
TRBV12-3/TRBV12-4	TRBJ1-1	NA	CASSLSWGTEAFF
TRBV18	TRBJ1-1	NA	CASSPSRGGNTEAFF
TRBV28	TRBJ1-5	NA	CASSSPVLPQHF
TRBV28	TRBJ1-2	TRBD1	CASGNRGYGYTF
TRBV4-2	TRBJ2-5	TRBD2	CASSQDLAGEETQYF
TRBV20-1	TRBJ1-1	NA	CSARSRRGGTEAFF
TRBV20-1	TRBJ1-1	NA	CSASGGQGITEAFF
TRBV7-6	TRBJ2-3	TRBD1	CASSPGQGGTDTQYF
TRBV20-1	TRBJ1-2	NA	CSARAMPLTGSNYGYTF
TRBV19	TRBJ1-1	NA	CASNREENTEAFF
TRBV20-1	TRBJ1-5	TRBD1	CSASTGEGNQPQHF
TRBV7-6	TRBJ2-5	TRBD2	CASLRGRGETQYF
TRBV6-2/TRBV6-3	TRBJ1-2	NA	CASSLQDRPGYTF
TRBV6-1	TRBJ2-1	NA	CASSELVSYNEQFF
TRBV7-2	TRBJ2-3	TRBD1	CASSSDRGVDTQYF
TRBV24-1	TRBJ1-1	TRBD1	CATSDSSTGDMNTEAFF
TRBV30	TRBJ1-5	NA	CAWRLTGHGGQPQHF
TRBV5-1	TRBJ2-3	NA	CASRLSADTQYF
TRBV10-2	TRBJ2-7	NA	CASSESGGELEQYF
TRBV11-3	TRBJ1-2	NA	CAFVRVQAGYTF
TRBV6-5	TRBJ2-1	NA	CASSSRTNRRSYNEQFF
TRBV5-4	TRBJ2-1	TRBD2	CASSPQGTKQFF
TRBV7-2	TRBJ1-5	NA	CASSPNQGGNNQPQHF
TRBV28	TRBJ1-1	NA	CASSLESSNTEAFF
TRBV7-8	TRBJ1-2	TRBD1	CASSTLTGGWDGYTF
TRBV30	TRBJ1-2	NA	CAWSEPIWKGSGYTF
TRBV7-2	TRBJ2-3	NA	CASGRLVTPDTQYF
TRBV6-1	TRBJ2-1	TRBD1	CASSSRDRRYEQFF
TRBV10-2	TRBJ2-2	TRBD2	CASRDSGRATGELFF
TRBV7-8	TRBJ2-7	TRBD2	CASSSIRLAGARHEQYF
TRBV5-1	TRBJ2-1	TRBD2	CASSQLAGGLNEQFF
TRBV29-1	TRBJ2-3	NA	CSAEPVYDTQYF
TRBV5-6	TRBJ2-7	TRBD2	CASSLVVAGGYEQYF
TRBV30	TRBJ1-2	NA	CAWSRARGGYTF
TRBV20-1	TRBJ1-6	TRBD1	CSAAIQGALRNSPLHF
TRBV6-5	TRBJ1-1	NA	CASSKGELNTEAFF
TRBV19	TRBJ2-1	TRBD1	CASESGTVGNEQFF
TRBV14	TRBJ2-1	TRBD2	CASSLLAGVSKVF